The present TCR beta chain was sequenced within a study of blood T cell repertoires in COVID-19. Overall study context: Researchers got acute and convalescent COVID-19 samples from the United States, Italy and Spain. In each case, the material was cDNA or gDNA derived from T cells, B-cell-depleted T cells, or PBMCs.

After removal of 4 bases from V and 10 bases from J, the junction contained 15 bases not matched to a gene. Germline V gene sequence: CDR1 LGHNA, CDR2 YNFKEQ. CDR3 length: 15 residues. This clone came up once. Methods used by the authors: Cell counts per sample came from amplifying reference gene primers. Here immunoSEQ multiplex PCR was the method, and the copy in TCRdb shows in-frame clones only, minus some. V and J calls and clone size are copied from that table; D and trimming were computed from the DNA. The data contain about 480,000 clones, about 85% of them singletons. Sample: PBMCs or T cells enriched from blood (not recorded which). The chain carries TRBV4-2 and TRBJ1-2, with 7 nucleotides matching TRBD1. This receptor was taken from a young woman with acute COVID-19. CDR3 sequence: CASSPRGTDGGAYTF. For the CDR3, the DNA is TGTGCCAGCAGCCCCAGAGGGACAGACGGGGGGGCCTACACCTTC.